This is a list of T cell receptor beta chains from one sample in a study of control samples from healthy donors and cancer patients. The data were produced by immunoSEQ multiplex PCR, yet TCRdb's version contains in-frame clones alone and is incomplete. The sample carries 200,000 or so clones, around 90% recorded once. The specimen was blood. The source is a young man in good health. Each CDR3 is given without its conserved first and last residue. The order of the fields is V gene, J gene, CDR3 protein.

TRBV5-6	TRBJ2-3	ASSSGPRGTDTQY
TRBV6-5	TRBJ2-1	AGALRGGSYNEQF
TRBV30	TRBJ2-5	AWRDLDHGAQY
TRBV5-1	TRBJ1-2	ASSLGPGQSYGYT
TRBV5-1	TRBJ2-3	ASSGGSAGPTDTQY
TRBV27	TRBJ1-1	ATRQGGRGTEAF
TRBV30	TRBJ1-2	ALGRGGSYGYT
TRBV6-1	TRBJ2-7	ASSEERGGGLRAYEQY
TRBV5-1	TRBJ2-3	ASSSHWVQSETDTQY
TRBV6-5	TRBJ1-1	ASSSPTGMNTEAF
TRBV5-1	TRBJ2-3	ASSLGGTDTDTQY
TRBV7-9	TRBJ2-3	ASSGEPGWGTQY
TRBV3-1/TRBV3-2	TRBJ2-1	ASSPGTTSLSSYNEQF
TRBV12-5	TRBJ1-2	ASGLGFANYGYT
TRBV3-1/TRBV3-2	TRBJ2-6	ASSQQPTGPGANVLT
TRBV24-1	TRBJ1-2	ATSESGLYGYT
TRBV6-5	TRBJ1-3	ASLPPTGNTIY
TRBV7-2	TRBJ1-5	ASSLNKGTGQPQH
TRBV7-3	TRBJ2-1	ASSPAALRSNEQF
TRBV3-1/TRBV3-2	TRBJ1-2	ASSFQTAANYGYT
TRBV5-1	TRBJ1-4	ASSAGPTSEKLF
TRBV18	TRBJ2-6	ASSPLGPTSSGANVLT
TRBV4-1	TRBJ2-1	ASSQELSGVYSSYNEQF
TRBV7-6	TRBJ2-6	ASSYGPGPSGANVLT
TRBV5-1	TRBJ2-7	ASSLDSLAYEQY
TRBV19	TRBJ2-7	ASSGGAYEQY
TRBV28	TRBJ2-2	ASSSGAQNTGELF
TRBV10-1	TRBJ1-1	ASSGMNTEAF
TRBV10-2	TRBJ2-3	ASREGRVSTDTQY
TRBV6-5	TRBJ1-1	ASYRRDTEAF
TRBV11-2	TRBJ1-6	ASSLGQGWSPLH
TRBV14	TRBJ2-7	ASSLYGQYEQY
TRBV29-1	TRBJ2-3	SVQGLYTDTQY
TRBV5-6	TRBJ1-4	ASSLGNSRLEINEKLF
TRBV7-2	TRBJ2-3	ASSTGQISTDTQY
TRBV2	TRBJ1-5	ASSPVRDLGPQH
TRBV6-6	TRBJ2-7	ASSLTSGGAPEQY
TRBV11-3	TRBJ2-7	ATAGEYYEQY
TRBV7-9	TRBJ2-7	ASTSWAGGLYEQY
TRBV7-6	TRBJ2-2	ASSLASGQITGELF
TRBV11-2	TRBJ2-7	ASSLGTGGYQSYEQY
TRBV5-1	TRBJ2-1	ASSPAGGSSYNEQF
TRBV28	TRBJ1-2	ASSLFSDRWGQGGYGYT
TRBV2	TRBJ2-2	ASSSKRTGNTGELF
TRBV4-2	TRBJ1-2	ASSQDRSGGNYGYT
TRBV7-6	TRBJ2-2	ASSLTGTSNTGELF
TRBV9	TRBJ2-7	ASSRSRGHHEQY